Presented here are 16 T cell receptor beta chains from one specimen sequenced in a study of Ad26.COV2.S vaccination and SARS-CoV-2 variants. Sequenced by immunoSEQ multiplex PCR; TCRdb stores in-frame clones only, minus some. The repertoire includes hundreds of thousands of clones, over 75% of them detected once, and 12% sits in the top ten. The sample's treatment: about 20 received Ad26.COV2.S at low or high dose, single or two shots; 5 received placebo; per-sample allocation not given. The samples date from day 63 after the first vaccine or placebo injection. Specimen: peripheral blood, collected in a trial of Ad26.COV2.S vaccine versus placebo. The receptors come from a person aged 18-60 years who received the Ad26.COV2.S COVID-19 vaccine or a placebo.

V usage is TRBV7-9 and J usage is TRBJ1-6, with 7 bases identical to TRBD1. CDR3 length: 14 amino acids. J was trimmed by 9 bases and V by 11 bases; bases with no gene match: 13. Germline V gene sequence: CDR1 SEHNR, CDR2 FQNEAQ (reference sequence). The CDR3 sequence is CAGAAAGGLSPLHF. CDR3 bases: TGTGCCGGGGCCGCGGCAGGGGGGCTTTCACCCCTCCACTTT.

The chain combines TRBV7-9 with TRBJ1-1, with D perhaps matching TRBD1 (5 bases). The CDR3 totals 14 residues. CDR1 is SEHNR, CDR2 FQNEAQ, per germline (reference sequence). With 0 bases removed from V and 5 bases from J, the gap between germline ends came to 10 bases. The CDR3 reads CASSLAAGKTEAFF. The CDR3 DNA reads as TGTGCCAGCAGCTTAGCAGCAGGGAAGACTGAAGCTTTCTTT.

The J gene is TRBJ1-1, the V gene TRBV7-9; 12 nucleotides line up with TRBD1. CDR3 size: 15 residues. After removal of 4 bases from V and 7 bases from J, the junction contained 7 bases not matched to a gene. Germline V gene sequence: CDR1 SEHNR, CDR2 FQNEAQ (reference sequence). The CDR3 nucleotides are TGTGCCAGCAGCTACGGGACAGGGGGCAAGGTTGAAGCTTTCTTT. Its translation: CASSYGTGGKVEAFF.

This sequence joins TRBV5-1 and TRBJ2-5, with 7 bases fitting TRBD2. The junction had 9 bases not matched to a gene; V was cut back by 4 bases and J by 0 bases. CDR1 and CDR2 (germline): SGHRS, YFSETQ. There are 16 residues in the CDR3. Here the CDR3 reads CASSRRSGTYQETQYF. The CDR3 DNA sequence: TGCGCCAGCAGCCGCCGCAGCGGGACTTACCAAGAGACCCAGTACTTC.

The rearrangement uses TRBV11-2 and TRBJ2-7; 12 bases are shared with TRBD1. The V gene's germline CDR1 is SGHAT and CDR2 FQNNGV. Trimming took 5 bases from V and 4 from J; bases not matched to a gene: 6. The CDR3 contains 15 residues. DNA of the CDR3: TGTGCCAGCAGCGATAGGGACAGGGGGCGATACGAGCAGTACTTC. It yields the protein CASSDRDRGRYEQYF.

The V and J genes are TRBV6-6 and TRBJ1-5; D not certain. Germline V CDR1 and CDR2: MNHNY, SVGAGI (reference sequence). Trimming took 3 bases from V and 3 from J, leaving 6 bases between them. The CDR3 runs 13 residues. DNA of the CDR3: TGTGCCAGCAGTTATGAGTACAATCAGCCCCAGCATTTT. Translating it yields CASSYEYNQPQHF.

This chain links TRBV27 with TRBJ1-2, with D possibly TRBD1 on 5 matching bases. The CDR3 is 14 residues long. Germline CDR1 is MNHEY and CDR2 is SMNVEV (reference sequence). With 7 bases removed from V and 4 bases from J, the gap between germline ends came to 16 bases. The CDR3 sequence is CASTKLDSSYGYTF. For the CDR3, the DNA is TGTGCCAGCACCAAGTTAGACAGCTCCTATGGCTACACCTTC.

This chain joins TRBV9 and TRBJ1-2, with D uncertain. The CDR3 loop spans 17 amino acids. CDR1 SGDLS and CDR2 YYNGEE come from the germline V gene. V was cut by 2 bases and J by 4 bases, with 21 bases left in between. CDR3 region: CASSVYPDASSVYGYTF. CDR3 in DNA: TGTGCCAGCAGCGTCTACCCAGACGCTTCCTCGGTCTATGGCTACACCTTC.

V and J are TRBV9 and TRBJ1-1; 7 nucleotides match TRBD1. Germline V gene lookup returns CDR1 SGDLS and CDR2 YYNGEE. The CDR3 loop spans 14 amino acids. V dropped 6 bases and J dropped 7; count of bases not matched to a gene: 12. CDR3 sequence (DNA): TGTGCCAGCATCCTGTGGCAGGGGGTCTGTGAAGCTTTCTTT. Translation gives CASILWQGVCEAFF.

The rearrangement links TRBV6-6 to TRBJ1-1; D might be TRBD1 (5 bases). Germline V gene lookup returns CDR1 MNHNY and CDR2 SVGAGI (reference sequence). The V end was cut by 4 bases, the J end by 1 base, with 7 bases between. This CDR3 is built from 13 residues. This CDR3 reads CASSSQGNTEAFF. Written as DNA, the CDR3 is TGTGCCAGCAGTTCCCAGGGGAACACTGAAGCTTTCTTT.

This chain connects TRBV19 to TRBJ2-6; unclear D gene. V was cut by 2 bases and J by 3 bases, with 8 bases left in between. The CDR3 has 15 residues. CDR1 and CDR2 (germline): LNHDA, SQIVND (reference sequence). The CDR3, as DNA: TGTGCCAGTAGTATACCGGGTGGTGGGGCCAACGTCCTGACTTTC. It encodes CASSIPGGGANVLTF.

The chain couples TRBV9 to TRBJ2-3; 8 bases are shared with TRBD2. V was pared by 4 bases and J by 0 bases, with 7 bases of the junction left unmatched. This CDR3 contains 16 residues. Germline CDR1 reads SGDLS; CDR2 reads YYNGEE. In nucleotides, the CDR3 is TGTGCCAGCAGCACTCGGAGCGGGGGAAGCACAGATACGCAGTATTTT. Its protein product is CASSTRSGGSTDTQYF.

The gene calls are TRBV28 and TRBJ2-5, with D possibly being TRBD1 or TRBD2 (5 bases each). The germline CDR1 and CDR2 sequences are MDHEN and SYDVKM. The CDR3 totals 15 residues. V lost 4 bases to trimming and J lost 5 bases, with 17 bases between them. The CDR3 nucleotides read TGTGCCAGCAGTTCTTCCGGGACCTCCCTGGAGACCCAGTACTTC. Its protein is CASSSSGTSLETQYF.

The chain uses TRBV28 and TRBJ2-7; no clear D. The CDR3 runs to 13 residues. From germline, CDR1 is MDHEN and CDR2 SYDVKM. Trimming removed 6 bases at V and 3 bases at J, with 12 bases between. DNA for the CDR3: TGTGCCAGCAGAGGAAGTTGGGGCTACGAGCAGTACTTC. It encodes CASRGSWGYEQYF. The whole variable domain, filled in from reference TRBV28 and TRBJ2-7, reads DVKVTQSSRYLVKRTGEKVFLECVQDMDHENMFWYRQDPGLGLRLIYFSYDVKMKEKGDIPEGYSVSREKKERFSLILESASTNQTSMYLCASRGSWGYEQYFGPGTRLTVT.

The V gene is TRBV6-4, the J gene TRBJ2-2; 10 positions agree with TRBD1. Germline V CDR1 and CDR2: MRHNA, SNTAGT. The CDR3 runs 16 residues. Trimming took 7 bases from V and 5 from J; bases not matched to a gene: 10. CDR3 in DNA: TGTGCCAGCACCGAGACAGGGGACAGGGGTACCGGGGAGCTGTTTTTT. This translates into CASTETGDRGTGELFF.

The rearrangement joins TRBV5-5 to TRBJ2-1; the D gene is possibly TRBD2 (6 bases). With 4 bases removed from V and 2 bases from J, the gap between germline ends came to 10 bases. Germline V gene sequence: CDR1 SGHKS, CDR2 YYEKEE (reference sequence). The CDR3 sequence is 14 residues long. The CDR3 sequence is CASSGDLPYNEQFF. In DNA form, the CDR3 reads TGTGCCAGCAGCGGGGACTTACCCTACAATGAGCAGTTCTTC.